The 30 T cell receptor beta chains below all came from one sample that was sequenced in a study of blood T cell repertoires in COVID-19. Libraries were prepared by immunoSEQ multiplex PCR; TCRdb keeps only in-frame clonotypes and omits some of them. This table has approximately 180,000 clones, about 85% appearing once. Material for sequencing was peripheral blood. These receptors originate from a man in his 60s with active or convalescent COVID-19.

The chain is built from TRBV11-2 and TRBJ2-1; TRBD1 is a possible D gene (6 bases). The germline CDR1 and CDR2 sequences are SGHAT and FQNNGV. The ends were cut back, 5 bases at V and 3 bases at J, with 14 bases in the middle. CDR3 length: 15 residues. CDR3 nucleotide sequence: TGTGCCAGCAGCCCCTTGTTACAGGGCTACAATGAGCAGTTCTTC. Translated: CASSPLLQGYNEQFF.

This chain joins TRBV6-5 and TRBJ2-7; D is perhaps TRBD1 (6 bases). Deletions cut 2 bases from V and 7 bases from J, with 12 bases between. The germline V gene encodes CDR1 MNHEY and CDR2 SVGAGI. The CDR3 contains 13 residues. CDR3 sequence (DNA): TGTGCCAGCAGTTACACGACAGGACGAGAGCAGTACTTC. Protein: CASSYTTGREQYF.

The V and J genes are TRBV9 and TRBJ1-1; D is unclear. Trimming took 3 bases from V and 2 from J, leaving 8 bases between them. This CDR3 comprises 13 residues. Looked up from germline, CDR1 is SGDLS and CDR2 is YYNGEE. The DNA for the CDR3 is TGTGCCAGCAGCGCCCCCCCTAACACTGAAGCTTTCTTT. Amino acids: CASSAPPNTEAFF.

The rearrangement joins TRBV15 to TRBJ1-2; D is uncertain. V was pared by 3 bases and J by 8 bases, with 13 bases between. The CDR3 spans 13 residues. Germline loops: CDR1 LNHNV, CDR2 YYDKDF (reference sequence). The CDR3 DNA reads TGTGCCACCAGCAGTTTACGAGCGTCAGGCTACACCTTC. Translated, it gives CATSSLRASGYTF. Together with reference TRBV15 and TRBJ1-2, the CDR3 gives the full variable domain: DAMVIQNPRYQVTQFGKPVTLSCSQTLNHNVMYWYQQKSSQAPKLLFHYYDKDFNNEADTPDNFQSRRPNTSFCFLDIRSPGLGDTAMYLCATSSLRASGYTFGSGTRLTVV.

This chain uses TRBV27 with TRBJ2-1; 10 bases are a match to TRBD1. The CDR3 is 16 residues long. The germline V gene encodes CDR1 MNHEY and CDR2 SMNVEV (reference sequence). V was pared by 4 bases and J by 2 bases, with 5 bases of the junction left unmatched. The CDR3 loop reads CASSSDRGAAYNEQFF. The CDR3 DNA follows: TGTGCCAGCAGTTCGGACAGGGGGGCGGCCTACAATGAGCAGTTCTTC.

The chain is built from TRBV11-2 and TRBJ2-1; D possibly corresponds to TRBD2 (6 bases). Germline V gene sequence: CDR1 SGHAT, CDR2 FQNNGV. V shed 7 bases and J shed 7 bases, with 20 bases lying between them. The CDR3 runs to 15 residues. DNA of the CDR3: TGTGCCAGCACCCCAGGGCGGGGATTAATAAATGAGCAGTTCTTC. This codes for CASTPGRGLINEQFF. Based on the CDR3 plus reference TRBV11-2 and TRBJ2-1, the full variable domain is EAGVAQSPRYKIIEKRQSVAFWCNPISGHATLYWYQQILGQGPKLLIQFQNNGVVDDSQLPKDRFSAERLKGVDSTLKIQPAKLEDSAVYLCASTPGRGLINEQFFGPGTRLTVL.

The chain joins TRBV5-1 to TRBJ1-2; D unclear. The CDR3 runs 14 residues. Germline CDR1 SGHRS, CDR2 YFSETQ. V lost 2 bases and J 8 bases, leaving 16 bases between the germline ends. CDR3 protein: CASSFDARSGGYTF. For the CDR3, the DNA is TGCGCCAGCAGCTTCGACGCAAGGTCGGGAGGCTACACCTTC.

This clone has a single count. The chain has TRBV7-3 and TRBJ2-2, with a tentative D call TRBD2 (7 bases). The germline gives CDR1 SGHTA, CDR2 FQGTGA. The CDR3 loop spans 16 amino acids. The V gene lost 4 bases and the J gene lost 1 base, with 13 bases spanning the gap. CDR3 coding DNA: TGTGCCAGCAGCTACCGCGGGGGCCGGAACACCGGGGAGCTGTTTTTT. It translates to CASSYRGGRNTGELFF.

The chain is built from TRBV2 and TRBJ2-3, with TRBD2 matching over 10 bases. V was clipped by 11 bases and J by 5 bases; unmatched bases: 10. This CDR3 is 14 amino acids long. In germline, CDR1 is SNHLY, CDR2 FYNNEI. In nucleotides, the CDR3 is TGTGCCCCCCCCGGGACTAGCGCCGGAGATACGCAGTATTTT. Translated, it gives CAPPGTSAGDTQYF.

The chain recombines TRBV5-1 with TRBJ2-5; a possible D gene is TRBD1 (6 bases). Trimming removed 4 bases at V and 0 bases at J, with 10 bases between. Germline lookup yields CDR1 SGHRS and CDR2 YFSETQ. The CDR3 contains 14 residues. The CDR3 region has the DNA TGCGCCAGCAGCAAGGGGACAAACCAAGAGACCCAGTACTTC. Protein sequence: CASSKGTNQETQYF.

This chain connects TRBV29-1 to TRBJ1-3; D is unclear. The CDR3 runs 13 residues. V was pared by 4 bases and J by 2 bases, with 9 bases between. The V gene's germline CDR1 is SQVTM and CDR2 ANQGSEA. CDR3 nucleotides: TGCAGCGTTGTGAGCAATGCTGGAAACACCATATATTTT. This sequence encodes CSVVSNAGNTIYF.

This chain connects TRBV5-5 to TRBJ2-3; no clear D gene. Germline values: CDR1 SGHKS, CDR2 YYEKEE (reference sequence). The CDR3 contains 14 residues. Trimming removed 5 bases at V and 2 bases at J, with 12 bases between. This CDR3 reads CASRLSVHTDTQYF. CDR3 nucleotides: TGTGCCAGCAGATTGAGCGTCCACACAGATACGCAGTATTTT.

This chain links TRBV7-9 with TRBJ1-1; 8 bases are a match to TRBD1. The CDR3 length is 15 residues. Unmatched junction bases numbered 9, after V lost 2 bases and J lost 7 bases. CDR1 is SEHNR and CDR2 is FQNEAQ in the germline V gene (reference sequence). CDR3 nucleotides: TGTGCCAGCAGCTTAACGGGACAGGAGATTGGTGAAGCTTTCTTT. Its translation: CASSLTGQEIGEAFF.

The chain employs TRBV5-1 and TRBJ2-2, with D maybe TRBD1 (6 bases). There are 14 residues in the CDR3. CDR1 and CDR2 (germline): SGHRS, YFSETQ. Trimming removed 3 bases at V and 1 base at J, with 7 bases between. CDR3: CASSSGENTGELFF. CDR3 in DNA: TGCGCCAGCAGCTCAGGGGAGAACACCGGGGAGCTGTTTTTT.

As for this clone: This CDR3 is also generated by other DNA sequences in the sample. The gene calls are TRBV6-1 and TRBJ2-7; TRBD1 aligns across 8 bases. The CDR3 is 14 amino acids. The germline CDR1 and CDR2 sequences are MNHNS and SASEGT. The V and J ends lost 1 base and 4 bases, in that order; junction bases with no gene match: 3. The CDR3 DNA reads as TGTGCCAGCAGTGAAGGGACAGGGTTGTACGAGCAGTACTTC. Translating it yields CASSEGTGLYEQYF.

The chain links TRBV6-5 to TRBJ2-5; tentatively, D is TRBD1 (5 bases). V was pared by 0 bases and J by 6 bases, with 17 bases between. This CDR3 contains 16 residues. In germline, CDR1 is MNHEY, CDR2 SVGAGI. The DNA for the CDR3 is TGTGCCAGCAGTTACTCCCCAGGGCAGATTATTAAGACCCAGTACTTC. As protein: CASSYSPGQIIKTQYF.

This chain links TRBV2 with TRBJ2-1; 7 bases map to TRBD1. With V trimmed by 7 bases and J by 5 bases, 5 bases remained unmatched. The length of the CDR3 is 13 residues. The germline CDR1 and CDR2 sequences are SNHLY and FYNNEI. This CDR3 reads CASNRDRDNEQFF. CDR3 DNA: TGTGCCAGCAACAGAGACAGGGACAATGAGCAGTTCTTC.

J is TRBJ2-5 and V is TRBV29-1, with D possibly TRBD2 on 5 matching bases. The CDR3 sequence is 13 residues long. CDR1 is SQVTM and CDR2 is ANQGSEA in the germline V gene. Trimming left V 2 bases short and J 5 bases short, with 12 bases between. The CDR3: CSVEIGSRETQYF. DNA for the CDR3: TGCAGCGTTGAAATAGGGAGTCGGGAGACCCAGTACTTC.

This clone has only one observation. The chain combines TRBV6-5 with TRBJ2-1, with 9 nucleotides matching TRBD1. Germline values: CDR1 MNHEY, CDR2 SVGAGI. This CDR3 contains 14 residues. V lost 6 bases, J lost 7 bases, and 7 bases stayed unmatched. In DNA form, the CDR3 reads TGTGCCAGCAGGCGGGACAGGGAGGGTAATGAGCAGTTCTTC. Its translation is CASRRDREGNEQFF.

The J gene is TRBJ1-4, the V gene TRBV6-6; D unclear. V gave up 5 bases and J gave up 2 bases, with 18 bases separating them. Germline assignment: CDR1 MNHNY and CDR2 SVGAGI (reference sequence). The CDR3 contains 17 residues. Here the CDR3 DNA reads TGTGCCAGCAGTCGCCGGTCCACCCGCGGGACTAATGAAAAACTGTTTTTT. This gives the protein CASSRRSTRGTNEKLFF.

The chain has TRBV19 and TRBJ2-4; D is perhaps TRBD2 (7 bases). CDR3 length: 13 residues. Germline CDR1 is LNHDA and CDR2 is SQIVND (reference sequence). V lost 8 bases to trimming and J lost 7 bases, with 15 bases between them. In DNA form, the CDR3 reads TGTGCCAGTGGAGGGGGGGGCTGGAACATTCAGTACTTC. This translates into CASGGGGWNIQYF. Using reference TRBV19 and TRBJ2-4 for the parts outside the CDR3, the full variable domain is DGGITQSPKYLFRKEGQNVTLSCEQNLNHDAMYWYRQDPGQGLRLIYYSQIVNDFQKGDIAEGYSVSREKKESFPLTVTSAQKNPTAFYLCASGGGGWNIQYFGAGTRLSVL.

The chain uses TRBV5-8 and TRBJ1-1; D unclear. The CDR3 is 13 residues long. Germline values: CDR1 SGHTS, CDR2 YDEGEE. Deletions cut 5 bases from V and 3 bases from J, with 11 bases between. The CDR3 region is CASRLLDDTEAFF. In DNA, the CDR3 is TGTGCCAGCAGACTCCTAGACGACACTGAAGCTTTCTTT.

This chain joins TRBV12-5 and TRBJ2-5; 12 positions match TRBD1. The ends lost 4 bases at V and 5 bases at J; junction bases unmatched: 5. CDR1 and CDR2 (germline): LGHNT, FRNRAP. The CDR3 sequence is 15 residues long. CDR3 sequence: CASGSGTGGGETQYF. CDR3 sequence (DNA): TGTGCTAGTGGTTCCGGGACAGGGGGCGGGGAGACCCAGTACTTC. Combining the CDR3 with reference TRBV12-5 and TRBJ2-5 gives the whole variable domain DARVTQTPRHKVTEMGQEVTMRCQPILGHNTVFWYRQTMMQGLELLAYFRNRAPLDDSGMPKDRFSAEMPDATLATLKIQPSEPRDSAVYFCASGSGTGGGETQYFGPGTRLLVL.

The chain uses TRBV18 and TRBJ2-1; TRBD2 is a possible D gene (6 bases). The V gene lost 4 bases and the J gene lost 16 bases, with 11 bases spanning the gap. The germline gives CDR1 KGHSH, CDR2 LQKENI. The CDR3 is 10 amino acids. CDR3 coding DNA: TGTGCCAGCTCACTCAGGAGGGAATTCTTC. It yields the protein CASSLRREFF.

The CDR3 sequence is CASSGWGDSPLHF. For the CDR3, the DNA is TGTGCCAGCAGCGGATGGGGGGATTCACCCCTCCACTTT. V is TRBV6-5 and J is TRBJ1-6; possible D gene TRBD1, 5 bases. The V gene lost 6 bases and the J gene lost 8 bases, with 11 bases spanning the gap. The CDR3 spans 13 residues. CDR1 is MNHEY, CDR2 SVGAGI, per germline.

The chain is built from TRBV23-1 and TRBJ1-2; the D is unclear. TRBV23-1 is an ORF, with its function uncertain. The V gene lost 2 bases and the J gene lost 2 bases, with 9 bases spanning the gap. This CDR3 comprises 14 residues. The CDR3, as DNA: TGCGCCAGCAGTCAAGGTCAGCGGAACTATGGCTACACCTTC. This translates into CASSQGQRNYGYTF.

This CDR3 reads CASTSTEVGQRGYTF. CDR3 nucleotides: TGTGCCAGCACCTCGACAGAGGTGGGGCAGCGAGGCTACACCTTC. The J gene is TRBJ1-2, the V gene TRBV4-2; perhaps TRBD1 as D (5 bases). This CDR3 contains 15 residues. With 7 bases removed from V and 8 bases from J, the gap between germline ends came to 23 bases. Germline V gives CDR1 LGHNA, CDR2 YNFKEQ.

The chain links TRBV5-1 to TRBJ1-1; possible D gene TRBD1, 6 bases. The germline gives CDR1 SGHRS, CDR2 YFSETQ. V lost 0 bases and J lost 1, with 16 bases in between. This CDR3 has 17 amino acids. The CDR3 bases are TGCGCCAGCAGCTTGGCTGCGGGGGGCGGCAAGAACACTGAAGCTTTCTTT. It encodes CASSLAAGGGKNTEAFF.

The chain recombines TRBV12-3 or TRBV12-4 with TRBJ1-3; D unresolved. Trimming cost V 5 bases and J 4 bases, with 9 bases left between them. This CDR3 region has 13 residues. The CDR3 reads CASSALSGNTIYF. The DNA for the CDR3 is TGTGCCAGCAGTGCACTTTCCGGAAACACCATATATTTT.

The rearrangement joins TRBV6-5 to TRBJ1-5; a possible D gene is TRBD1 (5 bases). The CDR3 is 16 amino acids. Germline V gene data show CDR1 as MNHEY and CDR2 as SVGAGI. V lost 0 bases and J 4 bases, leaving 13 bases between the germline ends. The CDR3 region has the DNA TGTGCCAGCAGTTACTCAGCCCCCCACAGGAATCAGCCCCAGCATTTT. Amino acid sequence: CASSYSAPHRNQPQHF.